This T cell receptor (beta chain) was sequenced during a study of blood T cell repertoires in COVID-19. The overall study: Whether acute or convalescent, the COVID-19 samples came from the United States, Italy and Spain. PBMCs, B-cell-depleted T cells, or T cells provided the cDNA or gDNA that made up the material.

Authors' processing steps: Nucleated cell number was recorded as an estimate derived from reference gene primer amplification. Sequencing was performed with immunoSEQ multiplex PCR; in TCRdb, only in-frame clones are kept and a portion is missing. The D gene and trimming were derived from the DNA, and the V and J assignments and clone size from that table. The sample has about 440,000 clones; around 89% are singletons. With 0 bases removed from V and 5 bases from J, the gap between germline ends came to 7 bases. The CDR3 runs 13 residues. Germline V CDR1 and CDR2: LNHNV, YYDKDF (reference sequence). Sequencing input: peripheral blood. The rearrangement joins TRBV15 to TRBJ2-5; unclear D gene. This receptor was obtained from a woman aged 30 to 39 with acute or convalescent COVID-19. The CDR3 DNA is TGTGCCACCAGCAGAGATCGGCGGGAGACCCAGTACTTC. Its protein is CATSRDRRETQYF. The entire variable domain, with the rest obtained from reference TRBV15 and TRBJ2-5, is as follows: DAMVIQNPRYQVTQFGKPVTLSCSQTLNHNVMYWYQQKSSQAPKLLFHYYDKDFNNEADTPDNFQSRRPNTSFCFLDIRSPGLGDTAMYLCATSRDRRETQYFGPGTRLLVL.